One sample yielded the 6 T cell receptor beta chains listed below, sequenced in a study of beta chain bispecific antibodies for T cell cancers. Expansion lasted 2 to 4 days, with either anti-CD3 antibody OKT3 or CD3/CD28 beads. These receptors have no known antigen. TCRdb passed the 5' RACE reads through MiXCR, listing each CDR3 protein once. The sample records 20,000 to 25,000 distinct CDR3 sequences, more than 2% being singletons. Whole-study results and caveats: Anti-TRBV12 exposure, compared with anti-CD19, reduced the TRBV12-3 proportion of TRBV signal by about 99%. Most targeted TRBV signal came from the leukemia cell line cells, not normal T cells.

Sequencing used healthy donor T cells cultured with leukemia cells, obtained from a culture containing a bispecific antibody targeting TCR Vbeta12. The receptor set was obtained from a human donor in good health. Some clones in this sample may be carry-over from other donors' samples.

This clonotype was detected many times. The chain has TRBV4-1 and TRBJ2-1; D is possibly TRBD2 (5 bases). Per germline, CDR1 MGHRA and CDR2 YSYEKL. V was pared by 1 base and J by 4 bases, with 11 bases between. CDR3 size: 15 residues. The CDR3: CASSQGYGIYNEQFF. CDR3 nucleotides: TGCGCCAGCAGCCAAGGGTACGGGATTTACAATGAGCAGTTCTTC.

This clonotype rates as medium-sized. The chain is built from TRBV5-4 and TRBJ2-1; weak D call: TRBD2 (6 bases). The CDR3 spans 13 residues. The V end was cut by 4 bases, the J end by 8 bases, with 13 bases between. The germline gives CDR1 SGHNT, CDR2 YYREEE (reference sequence). The CDR3 coding sequence is TGTGCCAGCAGCGACGGGACTTTAGATGAGCAGTTCTTC. It encodes CASSDGTLDEQFF.

This clonotype is medium-sized (0.01 to 0.1%) by share. Relative to the germline gene, one junction end is altered; a read error may explain this. The chain uses TRBV6-6 and TRBJ1-2; D unresolved. The CDR3 is 15 residues long. CDR1 MNHNY and CDR2 SVGAGI come from the germline V gene (reference sequence). In DNA, the CDR3 is TGTGCCAGCGGCGATATCGACGGGAAAGGAACGGGTTTTATCTTC. Amino acid sequence: CASGDIDGKGTGFIF.

Ten or more counts support this clonotype. The V call is TRBV9, the J call TRBJ1-1; no reliable D call. Germline V gene lookup returns CDR1 SGDLS and CDR2 YYNGEE. This CDR3 is built from 14 residues. V gave up 0 bases and J gave up 6 bases, with 12 bases separating them. The CDR3 DNA is TGTGCCAGCAGCGTAGCTTTGGAGTCTCCTGAAGCTTTCTTT. Its translation: CASSVALESPEAFF.

This clonotype was seen many times. V and J are TRBV5-1 and TRBJ1-2; D remains ambiguous. V was trimmed by 5 bases and J by 5 bases, leaving 16 bases between them. Germline CDR1 SGHRS, CDR2 YFSETQ. The CDR3 is made up of 14 amino acids. CDR3 in DNA: TGCGCCAGCAGTCCAAACCCGGGAGTTTATGGCTACACCTTC. Amino acids: CASSPNPGVYGYTF.

This clonotype has ten or more counts. The V call is TRBV7-9, the J call TRBJ2-5, with D unresolved. The CDR3 is 13 amino acids. Germline V lookup: CDR1 SEHNR, CDR2 FQNEAQ (reference sequence). Between the trimmed V and J ends, which lost 5 bases and 5 bases, there was a span of 12 bases. CDR3 bases: TGTGCCAGCAGCCCCCTCCCTCAGGAGACCCAGTACTTC. It is translated as CASSPLPQETQYF.